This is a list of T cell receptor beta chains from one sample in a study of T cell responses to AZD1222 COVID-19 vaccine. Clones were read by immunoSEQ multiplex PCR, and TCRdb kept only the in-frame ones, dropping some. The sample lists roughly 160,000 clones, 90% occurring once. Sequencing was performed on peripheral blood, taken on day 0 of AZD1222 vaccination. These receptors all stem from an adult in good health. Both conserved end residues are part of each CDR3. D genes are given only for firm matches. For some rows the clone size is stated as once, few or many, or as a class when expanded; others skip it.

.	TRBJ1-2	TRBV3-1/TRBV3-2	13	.	CASSPSTYYGYTF	TGTGCCAGCAGCCCTAGTACGTACTATGGCTACACCTTC
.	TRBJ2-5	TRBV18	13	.	CASSLSNGETQYF	TGTGCCAGCTCTCTATCCAATGGGGAGACCCAGTACTTC
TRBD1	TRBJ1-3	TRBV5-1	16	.	CASSIRTGGSGNTIYF	TGCGCCAGCAGCATCCGGACAGGGGGCTCTGGAAACACCATATATTTT
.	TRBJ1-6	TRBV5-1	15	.	CASSLAEMAYSPLHF	TGCGCCAGCAGCTTGGCCGAAATGGCCTATTCACCCCTCCACTTT
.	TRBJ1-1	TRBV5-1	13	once	CASSFIGGDTAFF	TGCGCCAGCAGCTTCATCGGGGGGGATACAGCTTTCTTT
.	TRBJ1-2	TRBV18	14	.	CASSPPNRNYGYTF	TGTGCCAGCTCACCACCGAACAGAAACTATGGCTACACCTTC
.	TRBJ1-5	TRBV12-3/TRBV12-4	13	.	CASSLAMDQPQHF	TGTGCCAGCAGTTTAGCGATGGATCAGCCCCAGCATTTT
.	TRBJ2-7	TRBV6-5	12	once	CASRDNPYEQYF	TGTGCCAGCCGGGACAACCCCTACGAGCAGTACTTC
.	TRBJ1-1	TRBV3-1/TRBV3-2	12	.	CASSQGSTEAFF	TGTGCCAGCAGCCAGGGTTCAACTGAAGCTTTCTTT
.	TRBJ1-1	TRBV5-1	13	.	CASRPFGGTEAFF	TGCGCCAGCAGGCCGTTCGGGGGCACTGAAGCTTTCTTT
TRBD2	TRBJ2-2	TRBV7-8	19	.	CASSLVELAGLWNTGELFF	TGTGCCAGCAGCTTAGTTGAACTAGCGGGGCTGTGGAACACCGGGGAGCTGTTTTTT
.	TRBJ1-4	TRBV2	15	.	CASSERRATNEKLFF	TGTGCCAGCAGTGAACGTCGGGCAACTAATGAAAAACTGTTTTTT
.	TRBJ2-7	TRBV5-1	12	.	CASSLQGYEQYF	TGCGCCAGCAGCCTACAGGGTTACGAGCAGTACTTC
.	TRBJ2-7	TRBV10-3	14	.	CAISPTEGTYEQYF	TGTGCCATCAGTCCTACGGAGGGAACCTACGAGCAGTACTTC
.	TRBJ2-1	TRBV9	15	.	CASSPQISSYNEQFF	TGTGCCAGCAGCCCGCAAATTAGCTCCTACAATGAGCAGTTCTTC
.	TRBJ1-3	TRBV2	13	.	CASSGDSGNTIYF	TGTGCCAGCAGTGGGGACTCTGGAAACACCATATATTTT
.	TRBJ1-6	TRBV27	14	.	CASSLRQGSSPLHF	TGTGCCAGCAGTTTACGGCAGGGTAGTTCACCCCTCCACTTT
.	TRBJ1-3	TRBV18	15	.	CASSPTVLIGNTIYF	TGTGCCAGCTCACCGACAGTATTGATTGGAAACACCATATATTTT
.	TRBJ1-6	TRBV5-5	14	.	CASSLVTANSPLHF	TGTGCCAGCAGCTTGGTGACAGCCAATTCACCCCTCCACTTT
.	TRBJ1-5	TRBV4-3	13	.	CASSQDVGQPQHF	TGCGCCAGCAGCCAAGATGTAGGTCAGCCCCAGCATTTT
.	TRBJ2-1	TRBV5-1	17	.	CASSGGVTSGSYNEQFF	TGCGCCAGCAGCGGGGGCGTTACTTCGGGCTCCTACAATGAGCAGTTCTTC
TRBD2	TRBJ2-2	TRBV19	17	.	CASSRKGTSGNTGELFF	TGTGCCAGTAGTAGAAAAGGGACTAGCGGAAACACCGGGGAGCTGTTTTTT
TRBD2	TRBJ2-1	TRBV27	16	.	CASSLSRGGVYNEQFF	TGTGCCAGCAGTTTAAGTCGGGGGGGTGTCTACAATGAGCAGTTCTTC
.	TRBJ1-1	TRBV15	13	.	CATSRDLETEAFF	TGTGCCACCAGCAGAGATCTGGAGACTGAAGCTTTCTTT
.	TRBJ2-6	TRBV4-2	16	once	CASSQESGSGANVLTF	TGTGCCAGCAGCCAAGAGTCGGGTTCTGGGGCCAACGTCCTGACTTTC
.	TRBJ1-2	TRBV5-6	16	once	CASSNRARTAFYGYTF	TGTGCCAGCAGCAATCGGGCCAGGACAGCATTCTATGGCTACACCTTC
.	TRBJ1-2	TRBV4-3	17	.	CASSQDLMVRTLSGYTF	TGCGCCAGCAGCCAAGATCTCATGGTAAGGACCCTAAGTGGCTACACCTTC
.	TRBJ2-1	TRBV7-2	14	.	CASSLVGTDNEQFF	TGTGCCAGCAGCTTAGTAGGGACGGACAATGAGCAGTTCTTC
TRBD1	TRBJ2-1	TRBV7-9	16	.	CASSPPGTGTYNEQFF	TGTGCCAGCAGCCCCCCCGGGACAGGGACCTACAATGAGCAGTTCTTC
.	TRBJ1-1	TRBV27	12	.	CASSLSRTEAFF	TGTGCCAGCAGTTTATCCCGAACTGAAGCTTTCTTT
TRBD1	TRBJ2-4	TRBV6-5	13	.	CASRSYQGAGLYF	TGTGCCAGCAGATCCTACCAGGGGGCGGGTCTGTACTTC
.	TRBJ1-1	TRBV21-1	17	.	CASSPIGVKGLNTEAFF	TGTGCCAGTAGTCCAATTGGGGTTAAAGGTTTGAACACTGAAGCTTTCTTT
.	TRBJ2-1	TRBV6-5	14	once	CASPGTLADNEQFF	TGTGCCAGCCCCGGGACTTTAGCAGACAATGAGCAGTTCTTC
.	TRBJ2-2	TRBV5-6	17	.	CASSWFGGRGSTGELFF	TGTGCCAGCAGCTGGTTTGGGGGGCGCGGGAGCACCGGGGAGCTGTTTTTT
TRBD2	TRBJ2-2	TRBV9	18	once	CASSVVEGLAYHTGELFF	TGTGCCAGCAGCGTAGTTGAAGGACTAGCTTATCACACCGGGGAGCTGTTTTTT
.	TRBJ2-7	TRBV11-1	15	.	CASSLDGQGLREQYF	TGTGCCAGCAGCTTAGACGGGCAGGGATTGAGAGAGCAGTACTTC
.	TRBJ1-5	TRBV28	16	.	CASNLSGAGGNQPQHF	TGTGCCAGCAACCTCTCCGGGGCAGGGGGCAATCAGCCCCAGCATTTT
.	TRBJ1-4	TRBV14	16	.	CASSQEGRRVGEKLFF	TGTGCCAGCAGCCAAGAGGGTAGGAGGGTTGGGGAAAAACTGTTTTTT
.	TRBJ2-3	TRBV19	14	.	CASKADISTDTQYF	TGTGCCAGTAAGGCAGACATTAGCACAGATACGCAGTATTTT
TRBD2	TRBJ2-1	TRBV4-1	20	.	CASSQVPTSGGTASYNEQFF	TGCGCCAGCAGCCAAGTCCCGACTAGCGGGGGGACCGCCTCCTACAATGAGCAGTTCTTC
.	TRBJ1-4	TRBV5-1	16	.	CASSPEPGNQNEKLFF	TGCGCCAGCAGCCCCGAGCCAGGGAACCAAAATGAAAAACTGTTTTTT
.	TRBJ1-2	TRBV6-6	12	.	CASSYSSYGYTF	TGTGCCAGCAGTTACTCGAGTTATGGCTACACCTTC